This T cell receptor beta chain appears in the sequencing data of a study of blood T cell repertoires in COVID-19. Across the whole study: COVID-19 samples collected from the United States, Italy and Spain covered acute and convalescent phases.

V shed 5 bases and J 8 bases; nucleotides not matched to a gene: 17. The CDR3 spans 17 residues. Germline values: CDR1 MNHEY, CDR2 SMNVEV (reference sequence). Authors' processing steps: Estimation of nucleated cell counts was performed using reference gene primer amplification. Produced via immunoSEQ multiplex PCR; TCRdb's table is partial and in-frame only. D and trimming were read from the DNA, whereas the V and J calls and clone size are those reported in that table. The data hold over 70,000 clones, with around 87% observed a single time. The chain uses TRBV27 and TRBJ2-1; 8 bases are shared with TRBD2. This TCR was recovered from a human donor in a cohort sampled during active COVID-19. The sequenced sample was peripheral blood. The DNA of the CDR3 is TGTGCCAGCAGTCCGATCTCCTCCGGGAGGGCAAGGGATGAGCAGTTCTTC. Protein product: CASSPISSGRARDEQFF.